The 31 T cell receptor beta chains below all came from one sample that was sequenced in a study of blood T cell repertoires in COVID-19. Clones were read by immunoSEQ multiplex PCR, and TCRdb kept only the in-frame ones, dropping some. The data contain roughly 100,000 clones, around 90% of them singletons. The sequenced sample was peripheral blood. These receptors all stem from a human donor in a cohort sampled during active COVID-19.

The chain combines TRBV3-1 (or the pseudogene TRBV3-2) with TRBJ2-3; D possibly corresponds to TRBD1 (5 bases). Per the germline V gene, CDR1 is LGHDT and CDR2 is YNNKEL (reference sequence). V gave up 4 bases and J gave up 2 bases, with 13 bases separating them. The CDR3 totals 15 residues. The CDR3: CASSPQGAVTDTQYF. The DNA for the CDR3 is TGTGCCAGCAGCCCCCAGGGCGCAGTCACAGATACGCAGTATTTT.

The gene calls are TRBV30 and TRBJ1-1; no firm D call. Per germline, CDR1 GTSNPN and CDR2 SVGIG (reference sequence). CDR3 length: 14 amino acids. V lost 0 bases to trimming and J lost 4 bases, with 12 bases between them. The CDR3 DNA is TGTGCCTGGAGTGTACGCGGGCTGGGCACTGAAGCTTTCTTT. Its translation is CAWSVRGLGTEAFF.

This clone has more than one count but fewer than ten. This chain uses TRBV18 with TRBJ2-2; D might be TRBD1 (6 bases). The V and J ends lost 2 bases and 2 bases respectively, with 12 bases between them. Germline V lookup: CDR1 KGHSH, CDR2 LQKENI. The CDR3 contains 16 residues. The CDR3 protein is CASSPRIRGNTGELFF. Here the CDR3 DNA reads TGTGCCAGCTCACCAAGGATCAGGGGCAACACCGGGGAGCTGTTTTTT.

This rearrangement joins TRBV5-4 to TRBJ2-2; 9 bases agree with TRBD1. The CDR3 length is 16 residues. The V gene's germline CDR1 is SGHNT and CDR2 YYREEE (reference sequence). The trim removed 3 bases at V and 2 bases at J, leaving 5 bases unmatched. In DNA, the CDR3 is TGTGCCAGCAGCTCACCGGGACAGGGAAACACCGGGGAGCTGTTTTTT. Translating it yields CASSSPGQGNTGELFF. The variable domain in full, completed from reference TRBV5-4 and TRBJ2-2, reads ETGVTQSPTHLIKTRGQQVTLRCSSQSGHNTVSWYQQALGQGPQFIFQYYREEENGRGNFPPRFSGLQFPNYSSELNVNALELDDSALYLCASSSPGQGNTGELFFGEGSRLTVL.

CDR3 protein: CASSNRDRVYF. The CDR3 DNA reads as TGTGCCAGCAGTAACCGGGACAGAGTATATTTT. The rearrangement uses TRBV6-6 and TRBJ1-3, with 7 nucleotides matching TRBD1. V trimming: 5 bases; J trimming: 14 bases; junction bases outside the gene matches: 6. Germline values: CDR1 MNHNY, CDR2 SVGAGI (reference sequence). The CDR3 is 11 residues long.

CDR3 sequence: CASSPGRGRSYGYTF. The CDR3 coding sequence is TGCGCCAGCAGCCCGGGAAGGGGGCGGAGTTATGGCTACACCTTC. The chain is built from TRBV4-1 and TRBJ1-2; 7 nucleotides line up with TRBD1. This CDR3 region has 15 residues. V lost 4 bases and J lost 5; bases outside the gene matches: 10. In germline, CDR1 is MGHRA, CDR2 YSYEKL.

The V and J genes are TRBV28 and TRBJ1-1; 8 positions agree with TRBD1. V lost 4 bases and J lost 4; bases outside the gene matches: 8. There are 15 residues in the CDR3. In germline, CDR1 is MDHEN, CDR2 SYDVKM. CDR3 loop: CASSSGTGWGTEAFF. The DNA of the CDR3 is TGTGCCAGCAGTTCGGGGACAGGCTGGGGCACTGAAGCTTTCTTT. The full variable domain, its missing parts supplied by reference TRBV28 and TRBJ1-1, is DVKVTQSSRYLVKRTGEKVFLECVQDMDHENMFWYRQDPGLGLRLIYFSYDVKMKEKGDIPEGYSVSREKKERFSLILESASTNQTSMYLCASSSGTGWGTEAFFGQGTRLTVV.

The V gene is TRBV12-5, the J gene TRBJ1-3; D perhaps matches TRBD1 (5 bases). The length of the CDR3 is 13 residues. CDR1 LGHNT and CDR2 FRNRAP come from the germline V gene. V lost 2 bases and J lost 8, with 10 bases in between. In DNA, the CDR3 is TGTGCTAGTGGTTTGCCAGGAGGGGACACCATATATTTT. This sequence encodes CASGLPGGDTIYF.

The rearrangement joins TRBV19 to TRBJ2-3; D is uncertain. Germline V CDR1 and CDR2: LNHDA, SQIVND (reference sequence). Trimming stripped 6 bases from V and 3 bases from J, with 4 bases between. This CDR3 has 11 amino acids. The CDR3 coding sequence is TGTGCCAGTAGAGCTACAGATACGCAGTATTTT. The encoded protein is CASRATDTQYF.

The CDR3 nucleotides read TGTGCCACCAGTCCGGGACAGTTGAACACTGAAGCTTTCTTT. Protein: CATSPGQLNTEAFF. The chain employs TRBV15 and TRBJ1-1; 7 bases map to TRBD1. This CDR3 has 14 amino acids. Germline-derived CDR1 and CDR2 are LNHNV and YYDKDF (reference sequence). V lost 6 bases to trimming and J lost 0 bases; unmatched junction nucleotides: 4.

The chain has TRBV5-1 and TRBJ2-7, with 12 positions matching TRBD2. J lost 7 bases, V lost 4 bases, and 21 bases had no gene match. The CDR3 extends over 19 amino acids. CDR1 and CDR2 from the germline V gene are SGHRS and YFSETQ. The CDR3 DNA follows: TGCGCCAGCAGCCCCCGTCGGACAACCGGGACTAGCGGGCCTTTTGAGCAGTACTTC. Its translation: CASSPRRTTGTSGPFEQYF.

The chain uses TRBV5-6 and TRBJ2-7, with a weak D call TRBD1 (6 bases). The CDR3 has 14 amino acids. Trimming took 4 bases from V and 2 from J, leaving 13 bases between them. The V gene's germline CDR1 is SGHDT and CDR2 YYEEEE. The CDR3 spells CASSQTGMTYEQYF. DNA for the CDR3: TGTGCCAGCAGCCAGACAGGCATGACCTACGAGCAGTACTTC.

V gene TRBV12-5 combines with J gene TRBJ1-1; 7 bases match TRBD1. Per the germline V gene, CDR1 is LGHNT and CDR2 is FRNRAP. The CDR3 runs to 13 residues. V shed 3 bases and J 3 bases; nucleotides not matched to a gene: 1. In DNA, the CDR3 is TGTGCTAGTGGTTTTGGGACAGACACTGAAGCTTTCTTT. This translates into CASGFGTDTEAFF.

The gene calls are TRBV19 and TRBJ2-5, with 7 bases matching TRBD1. In germline, CDR1 is LNHDA, CDR2 SQIVND (reference sequence). After removal of 7 bases from V and 3 bases from J, the junction contained 8 bases not matched to a gene. The length of the CDR3 is 14 residues. CDR3 sequence reads: CASNPQGMEETQYF. CDR3 coding DNA: TGTGCCAGTAACCCACAGGGGATGGAAGAGACCCAGTACTTC.

V and J are TRBV3-1 (or the pseudogene TRBV3-2) and TRBJ2-4; D unresolved. Trimming removed 0 bases from V and 7 bases from J, with 10 bases in between. The V gene's germline CDR1 is LGHDT and CDR2 YNNKEL (reference sequence). This CDR3 contains 14 residues. CDR3 in amino acids: CASSQEALGNIQYF. The DNA for the CDR3 is TGTGCCAGCAGCCAAGAAGCCCTCGGGAACATTCAGTACTTC.

This chain uses TRBV7-2 with TRBJ2-1; a weak D match, TRBD1 (6 bases). V lost 1 base, J lost 5 bases, and 9 bases lay in between. Germline V gene lookup returns CDR1 SGHTA and CDR2 FQGNSA. CDR3 length equals 14 residues. CDR3 protein: CASSLGTVNNEQFF. DNA for the CDR3: TGTGCCAGCAGCTTAGGGACAGTAAACAATGAGCAGTTCTTC.

This chain joins TRBV2 and TRBJ1-2; D not resolved. The CDR3 has 13 residues. The V gene lost 5 bases and the J gene lost 2 bases, with 9 bases spanning the gap. Germline V gives CDR1 SNHLY, CDR2 FYNNEI. The CDR3 DNA reads TGTGCCAGCAGTCCAGATAAGAACTATGGCTACACCTTC. Protein product: CASSPDKNYGYTF.

The genes are TRBV15 and TRBJ2-5; D call uncertain. Looked up from germline, CDR1 is LNHNV and CDR2 is YYDKDF (reference sequence). Between the trimmed V and J ends, which lost 3 bases and 2 bases, there was a span of 7 bases. The CDR3 spans 13 residues. CDR3 sequence: CATSRAPQETQYF. CDR3 DNA sequence: TGTGCCACCAGCAGGGCCCCACAAGAGACCCAGTACTTC.

The V and J genes are TRBV3-1 (or the pseudogene TRBV3-2) and TRBJ2-1; D not resolved. CDR3 size: 15 residues. The V end lost 0 bases, the J end lost 7 bases, and 13 bases lay between the germline ends. Germline V gene sequence: CDR1 LGHDT, CDR2 YNNKEL (reference sequence). CDR3 residues: CASSQDEYLSNEQFF. DNA for the CDR3: TGTGCCAGCAGCCAAGACGAGTACCTATCTAATGAGCAGTTCTTC.

The chain uses TRBV19 and TRBJ1-1, with unresolved D. The CDR3 has 16 amino acids. The V end lost 2 bases, the J end lost 1 base, and 14 bases lay between the germline ends. Germline V gene lookup returns CDR1 LNHDA and CDR2 SQIVND (reference sequence). The CDR3 DNA sequence: TGTGCCAGTAGTATACCCCGGGTGATGACGAACACTGAAGCTTTCTTT. It yields the protein CASSIPRVMTNTEAFF.

Comments on this clone: This sample includes further DNA sequences coding for the same CDR3. V gene TRBV28 combines with J gene TRBJ2-7; D gene unclear. Trimming shortened V by 4 bases and J by 1 base, and 8 bases separated the two germline ends. This CDR3 has 13 amino acids. Germline assignment: CDR1 MDHEN and CDR2 SYDVKM. Written as DNA, the CDR3 is TGTGCCAGCAGTTCTGGCCAATCCTACGAGCAGTACTTC. As protein: CASSSGQSYEQYF.

This chain connects TRBV28 to TRBJ2-3; D perhaps matches TRBD2 (6 bases). The V gene lost 6 bases and the J gene lost 6 bases, with 13 bases spanning the gap. Per germline, CDR1 MDHEN and CDR2 SYDVKM. The CDR3 loop spans 13 amino acids. CDR3 region: CASRVDGRDTQYF. Here the CDR3 DNA reads TGTGCCAGCAGGGTAGATGGGAGGGATACGCAGTATTTT.

This chain uses TRBV7-3 with TRBJ2-1, with 11 bases aligning to TRBD2. This CDR3 is 17 amino acids long. The V and J ends lost 5 bases and 4 bases, in that order; junction bases with no gene match: 10. The germline V gene has CDR1 SGHTA and CDR2 FQGTGA. The CDR3 spells CASSPRGTSGGYNEQFF. Written as DNA, the CDR3 is TGTGCCAGCAGCCCCCGCGGCACTAGCGGGGGTTACAATGAGCAGTTCTTC.

The rearrangement joins TRBV5-4 to TRBJ1-6; no clear D. Trimming shortened V by 4 bases and J by 7 bases, and 15 bases separated the two germline ends. Looked up from germline, CDR1 is SGHNT and CDR2 is YYREEE (reference sequence). The CDR3 extends over 15 amino acids. The CDR3 loop reads CASSKTGGENSPLHF. The CDR3 nucleotides read TGTGCCAGCAGCAAAACCGGTGGGGAGAATTCACCCCTCCACTTT.

The V call is TRBV7-2, the J call TRBJ1-2; D is perhaps TRBD1 (6 bases). V lost 2 bases and J 8 bases, leaving 27 bases between the germline ends. This CDR3 has 18 residues. CDR1 SGHTA and CDR2 FQGNSA come from the germline V gene. The CDR3 loop reads CASSLQALRGGGDGGYTF. DNA for the CDR3: TGTGCCAGCAGCTTACAAGCTCTGCGGGGGGGCGGGGATGGCGGCTACACCTTC.

The sample holds a few counts of this clone. The chain uses TRBV25-1 and TRBJ2-2; tentative D call: TRBD1 (5 bases). This CDR3 comprises 18 residues. Trimming took 0 bases from V and 5 from J, leaving 19 bases between them. Per germline, CDR1 MGHDK and CDR2 SYGVNS. The CDR3 DNA is TGTGCCAGCAGTGAATATGTAGGCTTGGCAGGGCGAACCGGGGAGCTGTTTTTT. It yields the protein CASSEYVGLAGRTGELFF.

The chain has TRBV5-4 and TRBJ1-3, with D uncertain. The CDR3 contains 15 residues. Trimming removed 0 bases at V and 4 bases at J, with 11 bases between. In germline, CDR1 is SGHNT, CDR2 YYREEE (reference sequence). The CDR3 nucleotides read TGTGCCAGCAGCTTGGACAACGGGTTCGGAAACACCATATATTTT. This encodes CASSLDNGFGNTIYF.

The chain is built from TRBV5-1 and TRBJ1-2; tentatively, D is TRBD1 (6 bases). Germline CDR1 reads SGHRS; CDR2 reads YFSETQ. V lost 4 bases, J lost 2 bases, and 21 bases lay in between. The CDR3 sequence is 17 residues long. Here the CDR3 DNA reads TGCGCCAGCAGCCTGGCGGGACAACCCTGGGAAAACTATGGCTACACCTTC. Translation gives CASSLAGQPWENYGYTF.

The chain has TRBV7-8 and TRBJ1-5; TRBD1 agrees at 12 bases. This CDR3 has 17 residues. The trim removed 4 bases at V and 5 bases at J, leaving 9 bases unmatched. Germline-derived CDR1 and CDR2 are SGHVS and FQNEAQ. In nucleotides, the CDR3 is TGTGCCAGCAGCTACCCCCCGGGACAGGGGGCACATCAGCCCCAGCATTTT. Protein sequence: CASSYPPGQGAHQPQHF.

This chain's CDR3 is CASSPAATNEKLFF. DNA of the CDR3: TGTGCCAGCTCACCCGCAGCAACTAATGAAAAACTGTTTTTT. This chain uses TRBV18 with TRBJ1-4, with no clear D. The CDR3 totals 14 residues. Germline CDR1 reads KGHSH; CDR2 reads LQKENI. V lost 3 bases, J lost 0 bases, and 5 bases lay in between.

In its sample, this clone is medium-sized. The chain combines TRBV2 with TRBJ2-7; TRBD2 matches at 9 bases. V was clipped by 6 bases and J by 2 bases; unmatched bases: 8. The CDR3 runs 15 residues. The V gene's germline CDR1 is SNHLY and CDR2 FYNNEI. CDR3 coding DNA: TGTGCCAGCAGCGGTAGCGGGGGATACCCCTACGAGCAGTACTTC. Protein: CASSGSGGYPYEQYF.